This T cell receptor (beta chain) was recovered during a study of blood T cell repertoires in COVID-19. At the level of the study: Samples taken during acute and convalescent COVID-19 were collected in the United States, Italy and Spain. From T cells, B-cell-depleted T cells, or PBMCs came the material, which was cDNA or gDNA.

Per the original methods: Amplification from reference gene primers served as the basis for estimated nucleated cell counts. TCRdb's copy holds only in-frame clones and misses some; the assay was immunoSEQ multiplex PCR. D and trimming were read from the DNA, whereas the V and J calls and clone size are those reported in that table. Seen here are about 80,000 clones, 65% to 85% observed once, and the top ten hold 35% to 40%. The length of the CDR3 is 17 residues. The V gene end was trimmed by 6 bases and the J gene end by 2 bases; junction bases not matched to a gene: 13. CDR1 is LNHDA and CDR2 is SQIVND in the germline V gene (reference sequence).

The sequence was collected from a man older than 75 with active or convalescent COVID-19. The genes are TRBV19 and TRBJ1-2, with TRBD1 matching 9 bases. Sequencing input: peripheral blood. CDR3 residues: CASRIQGARGPNYGYTF. The CDR3 nucleotides read TGTGCCAGTAGGATACAGGGGGCGCGGGGCCCAAACTATGGCTACACCTTC.